This T cell receptor (beta chain) was captured in a study of beta chain features in type 1 diabetes. Findings of the study overall: Insertions were fewer and deletions more numerous at VDJ junctions in type 1 diabetes patients. Moderately but significantly shorter TCRB CDR3s were found in Type 1 diabetes patients in all four CD4+ subsets.

The whole isolated RNA underwent reverse transcription, so sequencing captured expressed TCRB transcripts. The assay was immunoSEQ multiplex PCR, and TCRdb's table has in-frame clones only and misses some. There are around 340,000 clones in the sample; around a fifth occur only once, and 0.044% lies in the top ten. V lost 1 base, J lost 8 bases, and 10 bases lay in between. In germline, CDR1 is SGHRS, CDR2 YFSETQ. CDR3 length: 13 residues. About this clone: Its matching antigen is unknown.

Sequences were obtained from naive CD4+ T cells from blood. V usage is TRBV5-1 and J usage is TRBJ2-1; maybe TRBD1 (5 bases). The clonotype comes from a woman between 18 and 29 years old in good health. CDR3 sequence: CASSLQGSDEQFF. In DNA form, the CDR3 reads TGCGCCAGCAGCTTGCAGGGATCGGATGAGCAGTTCTTC.